Sequencing of this TCR beta chain was carried out in a study of blood T cell repertoires in COVID-19. Study details: COVID-19 samples, acute and convalescent, were from the United States, Italy and Spain. PBMCs, B-cell-depleted T cells, or T cells were the source of the cDNA or gDNA that made up the material.

The V end was cut by 8 bases, the J end by 8 bases, with 12 bases between. The CDR3 contains 12 residues. Germline values: CDR1 MNHEY, CDR2 SMNVEV (reference sequence). Authors' processing steps: Estimates of nucleated cell counts were drawn from the amplification of reference gene primers. Using immunoSEQ multiplex PCR, the repertoire was profiled, and TCRdb retains in-frame clones only, with some absent. V and J calls and clone size follow that table, whereas D and trimming were derived from the DNA. The sample shows about 190,000 clones, about 77% of them seen only once. The TCR originated in a woman of 80 years or more with active or convalescent COVID-19. V gene TRBV27 combines with J gene TRBJ1-4, with D unclear. Material: peripheral blood. CDR3 DNA: TGTGCCAGCGCGGAGGTTCGGGAAAAACTGTTTTTT. Amino acids: CASAEVREKLFF.